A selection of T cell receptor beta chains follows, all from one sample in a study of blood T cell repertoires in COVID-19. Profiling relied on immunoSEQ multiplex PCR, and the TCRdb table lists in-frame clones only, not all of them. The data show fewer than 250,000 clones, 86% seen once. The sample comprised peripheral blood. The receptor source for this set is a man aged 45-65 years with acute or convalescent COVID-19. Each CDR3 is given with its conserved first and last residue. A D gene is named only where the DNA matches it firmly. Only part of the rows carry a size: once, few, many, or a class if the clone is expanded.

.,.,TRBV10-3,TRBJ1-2,TGTGCCATCAGTGATGGGACACAGAAGTATGGCTACACCTTC,CAISDGTQKYGYTF
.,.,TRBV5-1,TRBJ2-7,TGCGCCAGCAGCGCAGGAGACAGTACCTACGAGCAGTACTTC,CASSAGDSTYEQYF
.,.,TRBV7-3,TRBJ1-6,TGTGCCAGCAGCTTAATCGGGGAAGTTGGTTCACCCCTCCACTTT,CASSLIGEVGSPLHF
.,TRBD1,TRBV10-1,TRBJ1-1,TGCGCCAGCAGTGAATCGACAGGGGATTCGACTGAAGCTTTCTTT,CASSESTGDSTEAFF
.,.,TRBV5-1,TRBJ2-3,TGCGCCAGCAGATCTTCAGATACGCAGTATTTT,CASRSSDTQYF
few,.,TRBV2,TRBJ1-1,TGTGCCAGCGGTGGGCAGTTCACTGAAGCTTTCTTT,CASGGQFTEAFF
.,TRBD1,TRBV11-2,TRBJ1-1,TGTGCCAGCAGCATACAGGGGGACACTGAAGCTTTCTTT,CASSIQGDTEAFF
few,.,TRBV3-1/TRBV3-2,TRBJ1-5,TGTGCCAGCAGCCAGGGGGGTGCGGGGGCGGTACGGCCCCAGCATTTT,CASSQGGAGAVRPQHF
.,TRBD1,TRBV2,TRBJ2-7,TGTGCCACTTCCGGACAGGTACCCTACGAGCAGTACTTC,CATSGQVPYEQYF
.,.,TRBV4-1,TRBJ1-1,TGCGCCAGCAGCCAAGGGGGGCAGGGGATCGATGAAGCTTTCTTT,CASSQGGQGIDEAFF
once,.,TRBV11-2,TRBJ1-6,TGTGCCAGCAGCGCGAGGACAGACTATAATTCACCCCTCCACTTT,CASSARTDYNSPLHF
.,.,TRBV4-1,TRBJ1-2,TGCGCCAGCAGCCCTACGGGGACACCGCTGAGAGACCATGGCTACACCTTC,CASSPTGTPLRDHGYTF
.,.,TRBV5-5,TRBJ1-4,TGTGCCAGCAGCTTGGAACTCCCAGGGTCCATCAAAAAACTGTTTTTT,CASSLELPGSIKKLFF
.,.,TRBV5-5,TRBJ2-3,TGTGCCAGCAGCTTGGTCCTCACAGATACGCAGTATTTT,CASSLVLTDTQYF
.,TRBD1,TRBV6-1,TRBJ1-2,TGTGCCAGCAGTGAACTCGGAGGGGGCGGTGGCTACACCTTC,CASSELGGGGGYTF
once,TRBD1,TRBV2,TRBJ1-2,TGTGCCAGCAGCCTCCGCCAGGGGGCATGGGGTGGCTACACCTTC,CASSLRQGAWGGYTF
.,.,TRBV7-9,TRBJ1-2,TGTGCCAGCAGCTCGGGGGGCAGGCTCTTCTCGGGCTACACCTTC,CASSSGGRLFSGYTF
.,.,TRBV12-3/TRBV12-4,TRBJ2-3,TGTGCCAGCAGTTCCGGAGTTACGCAGTATTTT,CASSSGVTQYF
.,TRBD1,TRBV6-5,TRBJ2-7,TGTGCCAGCAGTCCGACGGACAGGGTTCCCGGCGAGCAGTACTTC,CASSPTDRVPGEQYF
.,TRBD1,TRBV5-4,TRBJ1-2,TGTGCCAGCAGCTTGGGAGGGACAGGGCATGGGTATGGCTACACCTTC,CASSLGGTGHGYGYTF
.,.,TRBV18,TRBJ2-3,TGTGCCAGCTCACCTCTCCTCAGGGGCGGCACAGATACGCAGTATTTT,CASSPLLRGGTDTQYF
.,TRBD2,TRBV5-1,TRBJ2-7,TGCGCCAGCAGCTTGGTTGGGGGGGACTCCTACGAGCAGTACTTC,CASSLVGGDSYEQYF
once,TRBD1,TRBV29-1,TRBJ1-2,TGCAGCGTTGGGCGGACAGGTTTTAACTATGGCTACACCTTC,CSVGRTGFNYGYTF
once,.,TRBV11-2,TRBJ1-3,TGTGCCAGCAGCTTAGCCCTCTACACAGGAAGCTCTGGAAACACCATATATTTT,CASSLALYTGSSGNTIYF
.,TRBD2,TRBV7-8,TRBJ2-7,TGTGCCAGCAGCGAGACTAGCGGGGCCTACGAGCAGTACTTC,CASSETSGAYEQYF
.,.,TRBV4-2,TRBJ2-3,TGTGCCAGCCGCTATCAGGAAGCACCTCTTACAGATACGCAGTATTTT,CASRYQEAPLTDTQYF
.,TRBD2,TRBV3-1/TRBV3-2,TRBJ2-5,TGTGCCAGCAGCCAAAGGCTAGCGGGGGTCCGGGAGACCCAGTACTTC,CASSQRLAGVRETQYF
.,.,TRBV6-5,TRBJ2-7,TGTGCCAGCTCCGAGGGGGATAACTACGAGCAGTACTTC,CASSEGDNYEQYF
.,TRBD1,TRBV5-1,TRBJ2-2,TGCGCCAGCAGCTCCATGACAGGGGGCACCGGGGAGCTGTTTTTT,CASSSMTGGTGELFF
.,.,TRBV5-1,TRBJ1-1,TGCGCCAGCAGCTTGCAAGACAGGCAGAACACTGAAGCTTTCTTT,CASSLQDRQNTEAFF
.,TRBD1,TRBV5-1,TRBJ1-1,TGCGCCAGCAGCTCCGGGGACAGACTCAACACTGAAGCTTTCTTT,CASSSGDRLNTEAFF
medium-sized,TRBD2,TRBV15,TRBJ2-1,TGTGCCACCAGCAGACCTAGCGGGGTCCACAATGAGCAGTTCTTC,CATSRPSGVHNEQFF
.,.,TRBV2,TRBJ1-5,TGTGCCAGCAGTGAGTTACAGGGCAATCAGCCCCAGCATTTT,CASSELQGNQPQHF
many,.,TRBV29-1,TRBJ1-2,TGCAGCGTTGAAGTCAGGCTTAACTATGGCTACACCTTC,CSVEVRLNYGYTF
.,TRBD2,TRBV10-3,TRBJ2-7,TGTGCCATCAGAGACACTAGCGGGGGATCCTACTACGAGCAGTACTTC,CAIRDTSGGSYYEQYF
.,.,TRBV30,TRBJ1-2,TGTGCCTGGAGTCCCCGAGTTGGCTACACCTTC,CAWSPRVGYTF
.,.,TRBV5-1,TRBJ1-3,TGCGCCAGCAGCCCATCCTTCAGGGGAACTGGAAACACCATATATTTT,CASSPSFRGTGNTIYF
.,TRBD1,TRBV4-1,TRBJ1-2,TGCGCCAGCACGCTCGGACAGGGCCCGATCTATGGCTACACCTTC,CASTLGQGPIYGYTF
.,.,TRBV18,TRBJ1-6,TGTGCCAGCTCGCGGGACTATAATTCACCCCTCCACTTT,CASSRDYNSPLHF
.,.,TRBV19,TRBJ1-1,TGTGCCAGTAGTCTCCAGGGCGCGTTGTTGAACACTGAAGCTTTCTTT,CASSLQGALLNTEAFF
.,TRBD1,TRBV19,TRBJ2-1,TGTGCCAGTAGACCCGGGACAGGGGACTACAATGAGCAGTTCTTC,CASRPGTGDYNEQFF
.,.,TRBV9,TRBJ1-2,TGTGCCAGCGCCGGGACATTTAATTATGGCTACACCTTC,CASAGTFNYGYTF